This entry is about one TCR beta chain. What antigen it recognizes has not been identified. No clone much larger than this one lies a single base away; base qualities are absent. The same CDR3 arises from other DNA sequences in this sample as well. V loses 3 bases of germline sequence and J loses 0 bases, and the interval between the two ends is 5 bases. Based on the germline V gene (reference sequence), the CDR1 and CDR2 sequences are SEHNR and FQNEAQ. From the cysteine through the phenylalanine, the CDR3 covers 14 amino acids. Only the CDR3 part of the read is kept: 42 bases, read in frame from the first base. The cohort was made up of roughly 670 healthy bone marrow donors. At the time of sampling, every cohort member was nominally healthy, though immune exposures that went unrecorded were likely present. The donor tested CMV seropositive and was one of the 289 seropositive cohort members. Each donor provided a peripheral blood sample, and peripheral blood mononuclear cells were used for TCR beta sequencing. Genomic DNA extraction from the blood cell samples was performed with the Qiagen DNeasy Blood Extraction Kit.

These data are taken from a study of cytomegalovirus exposure and HLA in healthy donors (dated by TCRdb to the late 2010s). For the wider study: An earlier analysis of roughly 570 of the donors reported roughly 300 Gb of sequence data and 90 million to 120 million unique TCR beta sequences obtained from approximately 180 million T cells. The number of donors typed differed by locus, with roughly 629-640 for A, B, C, DRB1 and DQB1, more than 500 for DQA1, nearly 610 for DPA1, and around 460 for DPB1. The genetic ancestry cluster associated with self-reported Caucasian donors included 80% to 90% of the roughly 380 genotyped donors. In addition to the first cohort of several hundred subjects, a separate validation cohort of around 110 different subjects was used. The T cell repertoires of 666 subjects were profiled by immunosequencing and related to cytomegalovirus serostatus. Every repertoire in the discovery cohort had been generated on one and the same sequencing platform. To study patterns of TCR occurrence, a later analysis re-analyzed previously published TCR beta repertoires from around 700 donors and added high-resolution HLA genotyping. To predict cytomegalovirus infection status, the study brought together high-throughput TCR immunosequencing, statistical association of individual TCRs with disease status, and machine learning. Among roughly 400 genotyped donors of the cohort, an average of approximately 200,000 unique TCR beta nucleotide sequences was sequenced per donor, of which roughly 17% were non-productive. An earlier analysis of 587 of the donors used high-throughput TCR beta sequencing to judge whether each TCR beta V gene segment behaved as functional or pseudogenic. Donor age, sex, ethnicity and CMV serostatus were collected together with the repertoire data. The study aimed to test whether cataloging public T cell receptors could reveal signatures of past pathogen exposure. Both class I and class II loci were covered by HLA typing, at four-digit resolution. An early release covering around 630 HLA-typed donors comprised about 290 gigabases of sequencing data and around 80 million unique TCR sequences. Because of strong linkage in the cohort, four to six DR-DQ haplotypes were treated as single units for association and clustering. Genome-wide SNP genotypes for about 55% of the 666 donors were used in a later genetic analysis, which treated that subset as a discovery cohort. In the later analysis, no new phenotypic data were used to find candidate immune exposures; instead, reliance was placed on TCR beta sequences and their occurrence across donors. Results and caveats for the whole study, not just this receptor: While some public TCRs were present in many individuals, most TCR sequences turned up only very rarely across donors. Compared with equally common non-associated chains, HLA-associated TCR beta chains in a later analysis were more clonally expanded and had lower generation probabilities. The cohort was sequenced for TCR beta chains only, and without alpha or paired-chain data the features that could be detected were limited. Compared with the roughly 700-donor mean, donors in an Asian-associated ancestry cluster had fewer N-insertions in productive TCRs, according to a later genetic analysis. According to a later analysis, TCR association rates differed among HLA loci, with DRB1 alleles showing the most associated TCRs and HLA-C alleles showing the fewest. A further reported finding was that TCR beta sequences accurately predicted the HLA-A and HLA-B alleles for most subjects in the first cohort. A few of the identified cytomegalovirus-associated TCR beta chains were confirmed in vitro to be specific for cytomegalovirus antigens. A later genetic analysis associated a missense DCLRE1C variant with V-gene and J-gene trimming of TCR beta chains, and an independent cohort replicated the association. The earlier analysis of fewer than 750 of the donors excluded approximately 17 rarely observed V segments, including chromosome 9 orphons, because counts were too low. Immune exposure information for the cohort was limited to CMV serostatus. Linkage disequilibrium might explain the correlated functional status among segregating V segments, but an unknown experimental factor could not be excluded. According to the authors, the approach could potentially be generalized to other disease states and immunological phenotypes. A cluster of highly shared sequence variants was judged likely to be a technical artifact of the sequencing pipeline. In an earlier analysis of about 600 of the donors, most TCR beta V segments appeared in productive rearrangements about 90% or about 30% of the time, broadly matching IMGT annotations. Assigning TCR associations to individual alleles was difficult when HLA alleles, especially DR and DQ, strongly co-occurred. The study gave a list of under 200 TCR beta chains associated with cytomegalovirus. Some IMGT-functional V segments, including TRBV6-2 and TRBV6-3, could not be told apart with the 87-base-pair reads, so those segments were excluded. Most CMV-associated TCR beta chains appeared to be HLA-restricted in a later analysis, and the HLA associations seemed to be driven largely by CMV exposure. Because HLA typing was unavailable for some donors at each locus, only the typed subset was used in association tests. The classifier was reported to diagnose cytomegalovirus status with high specificity and sensitivity in both the original and validation cohorts. Roughly uniform sequencing depth across donors was assumed in presence/absence analyses, although this assumption may not hold. According to a later analysis, parvovirus B19, influenza, CMV and Epstein-Barr virus appeared linked to several top co-occurrence clusters. A later analysis associated about 18,000 TCR beta sequences with specific HLA alleles at a false discovery rate of 0.05.

Libraries were prepared through the immunoSEQ multiplex PCR assay. For the multiplex PCR, a mixture combining 60 forward primers for TCR Vbeta segments and 13 reverse primers for TCR Jbeta segments was used. The CDR3 region of rearranged TCR beta genes was amplified from genomic DNA by a multiplex PCR assay. The amplified TCR beta libraries were sequenced on the Illumina HiSeq System as 87-base-pair reads. The study's own analysis went as follows. Across the roughly 640 repertoires, a later analysis counted 60 million to 90 million unique TCR beta chains, 9 million to 14 million of which were shared by at least two donors. A nearest-neighbor algorithm error-corrected the raw reads and collapsed the reads into unique sequences, merging closely related sequences to remove PCR and sequencing errors. Alignment of CDR3 sequences to IMGT reference sequences was used to assign V, D and J gene segments. For a sequence to be retained, a match of at least six nucleotides was required to both a V gene segment and a J gene segment. Rearrangements were called productive when the CDR3 lacked stop codons and stayed in frame with V and J; all others were non-productive. Following IMGT convention, CDR3 was defined as the stretch from the second conserved V-encoded cysteine up to the conserved J-encoded phenylalanine. The earlier analysis of 550 to 650 of the donors excluded any sequence lacking an unambiguous match to a single V gene segment. In an earlier analysis of approximately 560 of the donors, a V segment was called functional when productive rearrangements were above 56.7%, and segregating when the standard deviation between donors exceeded 5%. To diagnose cytomegalovirus status from the catalog of TCR beta chain sequences, a statistical classification framework was built. V and J gene assignment, in a later analysis, came from comparing TCR nucleotide sequences with IMGT/GENE-DB human TR gene sequences. In a later analysis, CDR3 sequences and most-parsimonious VDJ recombination scenarios were assigned using the TCRdist pipeline. A later analysis defined each TCR beta chain by its CDR3 amino acid sequence plus V-gene family, and excluded reads lacking a unique V-gene family. In a later analysis, 450 to 600 highly shared, low-generation-probability nucleotide sequences were removed to address suspected cross-contamination and a sequencing artifact. A later analysis calculated a clonal expansion index for each public chain from normalized within-repertoire ranks of inferred template counts. In a later analysis, generation probabilities were computed using a VDJ recombination model fitted to out-of-frame rearrangements, and the results were checked against IGoR. Hypergeometric tests were used in a later analysis to score TCR-TCR, TCR-HLA and TCR-CMV co-occurrence, with a repertoire-size bias correction applied to the TCR pairs. False discovery rates were estimated in a later analysis by permuting HLA or CMV assignments 20 times. In a later analysis, co-occurring TCRs were grouped using DBSCAN, and TCRdist sequence similarity was added for clustering within HLA-allele-positive subsets. Co-occurrence clustering excluded repertoires with fewer than 30,000 or more than 120,000 public chains, plus five with anomalous nucleotide sharing. Drawn from immuneACCESS, this table holds only the in-frame rearrangements with V and J called that TCRdb kept. Clones are partly lost; checked studies trace under half to an unresolved V gene and leave the rest unexplained. V, J and clone size reflect that table, while D and trimming were determined from the DNA. Counted in this sample were 130,000 or so clones; 75% of them appeared once. The biggest ten clones account for less than 3.5% of the sample.

The TCR comes from a woman aged 40 to 50 in good health and CMV-seropositive. This chain joins TRBV7-9 to TRBJ1-4; the D gene cannot be named for sure. Sequenced sample: PBMCs. In nucleotide form, the sequence is TGTGCCAGCAGCTTCCAGGCAACTAATGAAAAACTGTTTTTT. It specifies CASSFQATNEKLFF. With all but the CDR3 taken from the reference TRBV7-9 and TRBJ1-4 genes, the full variable domain is: DTGVSQNPRHKITKRGQNVTFRCDPISEHNRLYWYRQTLGQGPEFLTYFQNEAQLEKSRLLSDRFSAERPKGSFSTLEIQRTEQGDSAMYLCASSFQATNEKLFFGSGTQLSVL.